The present T cell receptor (beta chain) was sequenced within a study of cytomegalovirus exposure and HLA in healthy donors (dated by TCRdb to 2016 to 2017). Concerning the study at large: An earlier analysis of some 500 of the donors reported about 250 Gb of sequence data and about 100 million unique TCR beta sequences from roughly 180 million T cells. An early release that covered 500 to 800 HLA-typed donors contained about 300 gigabases of sequencing data and about 93 million unique TCR sequences. The genetic ancestry cluster associated with self-reported Caucasian donors included about 84% of the approximately 400 genotyped donors. The study aimed to test whether signatures of past pathogen exposure could be identified by cataloging public T cell receptors. The study profiled the T cell repertoires of fewer than 850 subjects by immunosequencing and related them to cytomegalovirus serostatus. Besides the first cohort of hundreds of subjects, a separate validation cohort made up of some 110 different subjects was used. High-throughput TCR immunosequencing, statistical association of individual TCRs with disease status, and machine learning were combined to predict cytomegalovirus infection status. In a later analysis, previously published TCR beta repertoires from 666 donors were re-analyzed and high-resolution HLA genotyping was added so that TCR occurrence patterns could be studied. In the later analysis, no new phenotypic data were used to find candidate immune exposures; instead, reliance was placed on TCR beta sequences and their occurrence across donors. An earlier analysis of approximately 500 of the donors applied high-throughput TCR beta sequencing to assess whether each TCR beta V gene segment acted as functional or pseudogenic. Donor age, sex, ethnicity and CMV serostatus were compiled together with the repertoire data. A later genetic analysis used genome-wide SNP genotypes for about three fifths of the 666 donors, treating that subset as a discovery cohort. All discovery cohort repertoires had been generated using a single sequencing platform. Both class I and class II loci were covered by HLA typing, at four-digit resolution. The number of typed donors differed by locus: roughly 620-640 for A, B, C, DRB1 and DQB1; 522 for DQA1; 600 to 610 for DPA1; and some 430 for DPB1. About five DR-DQ haplotypes were treated as single units for association and clustering because of strong linkage in the cohort. Across some 400 genotyped donors of the cohort, an average of 235,054 unique TCR beta nucleotide sequences per donor were sequenced, and around 20% of those sequences were non-productive. Here is what the overall study found, with its caveats: The authors suggested that the approach could potentially be extended to other disease states and immunological phenotypes. The sequencing pipeline was judged likely to have produced a cluster of highly shared sequence variants as a technical artifact. Most TCR sequences were observed very rarely across donors, whereas some public TCRs were present in many individuals. This cohort had only TCR beta chains sequenced, and the lack of alpha or paired-chain data limited which features could be detected. A total of some 180 TCR beta chains were listed by the study as associated with cytomegalovirus. The classifier was reported to diagnose cytomegalovirus status with high specificity and sensitivity in both the original and validation cohorts. An earlier analysis of approximately 540 of the donors showed that most TCR beta V segments appeared in productive rearrangements either about 90% or about 30% of the time, which broadly matched IMGT annotations. A later analysis associated approximately 17,000 TCR beta sequences with specific HLA alleles at a false discovery rate of 0.05. A later analysis found that HLA-associated TCR beta chains were more clonally expanded and had lower generation probabilities than equally common non-associated chains. Most CMV-associated TCR beta chains appeared to be HLA-restricted in a later analysis, and the HLA associations seemed to be driven largely by CMV exposure. Over 15 rarely observed V segments, including chromosome 9 orphons, were excluded from the earlier analysis of about 500 of the donors because counts were too low. Assigning TCR associations to individual alleles was difficult when HLA alleles, especially DR and DQ, strongly co-occurred. According to a later analysis, parvovirus B19, influenza, CMV and Epstein-Barr virus appeared linked to several top co-occurrence clusters. Correlated functional status among segregating V segments might be attributable to linkage disequilibrium, but an unknown experimental factor could not be ruled out. CMV serostatus was the only immune exposure information available for the cohort. Compared with the roughly 670-donor mean, donors in an Asian-associated ancestry cluster had fewer N-insertions in productive TCRs, according to a later genetic analysis. In vitro tests confirmed that a few of the cytomegalovirus-associated TCR beta chains recognize cytomegalovirus antigens. Because some donors lacked HLA typing at each locus, the association tests relied only on the typed subset. In a later analysis, TCR association rates were found to vary across HLA loci, with the most associated TCRs seen for DRB1 alleles and the fewest for HLA-C alleles. The presence/absence analyses assumed that sequencing depth was roughly uniform across donors, and that assumption may not be true. V-gene and J-gene trimming of TCR beta chains was associated with a missense DCLRE1C variant in a later genetic analysis, and the association was replicated in an independent cohort. A further reported finding was that TCR beta sequences accurately predicted the HLA-A and HLA-B alleles for most subjects in the first cohort.

The library was built by means of the immunoSEQ multiplex PCR assay. The multiplex PCR relied on a mix of 60 forward primers for TCR Vbeta segments and 13 reverse primers for TCR Jbeta segments. A multiplex PCR assay on genomic DNA amplified the CDR3 region of rearranged TCR beta genes. Amplified TCR beta libraries were sequenced as 87-base-pair reads on the Illumina HiSeq System. As for the original processing: A later analysis tallied 75 million to 95 million unique TCR beta chains across the approximately 670 repertoires, and about 10 million of those chains were shared by two or more donors. Raw reads were error-corrected and collapsed into unique sequences by a nearest-neighbor algorithm in which closely related sequences were merged to remove PCR and sequencing errors. To assign V, D and J gene segments, CDR3 sequences were aligned to IMGT reference sequences. For a sequence to be retained, a match of at least six nucleotides was required to both a V gene segment and a J gene segment. A rearrangement was called productive if the CDR3 had no stop codons and remained in frame with V and J, and every other rearrangement was called non-productive. Following IMGT convention, CDR3 was defined as the stretch from the second conserved V-encoded cysteine to the conserved J-encoded phenylalanine. In an earlier analysis of around 570 of the donors, sequences lacking an unambiguous match to a single V gene segment were excluded. An earlier analysis of about 600 of the donors called V segments functional above 56.7% productive rearrangements and segregating when the between-donor standard deviation exceeded 5%. A statistical classification framework was developed to diagnose cytomegalovirus status using the catalog of TCR beta chain sequences. In a later analysis, V and J genes were assigned by comparing TCR nucleotide sequences against IMGT/GENE-DB human TR gene sequences. The TCRdist pipeline was used in a later analysis to assign CDR3 sequences and most-parsimonious VDJ recombination scenarios. In a later analysis, each TCR beta chain was defined by its CDR3 amino acid sequence together with its V-gene family, and reads without a unique V-gene family were excluded. To address suspected cross-contamination and a sequencing artifact, a later analysis removed 450 to 700 highly shared, low-generation-probability nucleotide sequences. A later analysis calculated a clonal expansion index for each public chain from normalized within-repertoire ranks of inferred template counts. Generation probabilities in a later analysis came from a VDJ recombination model fitted to out-of-frame rearrangements, and those results were checked against IGoR. In a later analysis, hypergeometric tests were used to score TCR-TCR, TCR-HLA and TCR-CMV co-occurrence, with a repertoire-size bias correction applied to TCR pairs. A later analysis estimated false discovery rates by permuting HLA or CMV assignments 20 times. In a later analysis, co-occurring TCRs were grouped using DBSCAN, with TCRdist sequence similarity added in when clustering inside HLA-allele-positive subsets. Repertoires with fewer than 30,000 or more than 120,000 public chains were left out of co-occurrence clustering, as were about 5 repertoires with anomalous nucleotide sharing. The source is immuneACCESS, and TCRdb retained only in-frame sequences with V and J called. Part of the clones is not carried over; for the studies checked, unresolved V genes explain less than half of this, and the remainder is unexplained. V, J and clone size are those of that table, while D and trimming were read from the DNA. Counted in this sample were roughly 100,000 clones; 70% to 80% of them appeared once. The ten largest clones take up less than 0.95% of the sample.

Of note for this clone: No cognate antigen has been identified for it. No much larger clonotype is one base removed from it; base qualities were not supplied.

The cohort was made up of 666 healthy bone marrow donors. At the time of sampling, all cohort members were nominally healthy, though unrecorded immune exposures were likely present. The donor was CMV seronegative and belonged to the group of 350 or so seronegative cohort members. A peripheral blood sample was provided by each donor, and peripheral blood mononuclear cells were used for TCR beta sequencing. Genomic DNA extraction from the blood cell samples was performed with the Qiagen DNeasy Blood Extraction Kit. The receptor was isolated from a boy younger than 18 in good health and CMV-seronegative. Material: PBMCs.

The CDR3 protein sequence reads: CASSVKGDSNTEAFF. The bases read TGTGCCAGCAGCGTTAAAGGGGATTCGAACACTGAAGCTTTCTTT. The chain joins TRBV9 to TRBJ1-1; a tentative D call is TRBD1 (5 bases match). CDR1 and CDR2, looked up from the germline V gene, are SGDLS and YYNGEE. Cut back by 2 bases and 1 base, the V and J ends lie 12 bases apart. The CDR3 goes from the cysteine to the phenylalanine over 15 residues. Only the CDR3 DNA stays, 45 bases, in frame from base 1.